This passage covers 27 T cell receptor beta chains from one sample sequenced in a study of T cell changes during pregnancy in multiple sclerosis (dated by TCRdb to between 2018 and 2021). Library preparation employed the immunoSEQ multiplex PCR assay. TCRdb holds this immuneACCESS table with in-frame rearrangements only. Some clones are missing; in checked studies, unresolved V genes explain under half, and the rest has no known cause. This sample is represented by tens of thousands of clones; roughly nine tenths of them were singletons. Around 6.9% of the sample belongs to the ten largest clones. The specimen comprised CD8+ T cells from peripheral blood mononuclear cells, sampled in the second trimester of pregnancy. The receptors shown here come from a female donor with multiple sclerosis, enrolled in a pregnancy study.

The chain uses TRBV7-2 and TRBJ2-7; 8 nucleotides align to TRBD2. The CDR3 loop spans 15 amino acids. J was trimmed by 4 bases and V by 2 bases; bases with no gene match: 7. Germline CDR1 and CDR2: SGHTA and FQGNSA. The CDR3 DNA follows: TGTGCCAGCAGCTTATACAGCGGGGGCTTTTACGAGCAGTACTTC. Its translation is CASSLYSGGFYEQYF. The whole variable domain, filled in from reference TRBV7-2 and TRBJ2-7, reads GAGVSQSPSNKVTEKGKDVELRCDPISGHTALYWYRQSLGQGLEFLIYFQGNSAPDKSGLPSDRFSAERTGGSVSTLTIQRTQQEDSAVYLCASSLYSGGFYEQYFGPGTRLTVT.

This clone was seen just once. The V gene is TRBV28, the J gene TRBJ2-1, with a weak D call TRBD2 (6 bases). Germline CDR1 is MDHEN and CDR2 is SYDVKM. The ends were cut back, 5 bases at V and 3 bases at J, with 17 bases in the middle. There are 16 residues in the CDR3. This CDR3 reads CASSADGEVIYNEQFF. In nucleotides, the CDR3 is TGTGCCAGCAGTGCGGACGGGGAGGTGATCTACAATGAGCAGTTCTTC.

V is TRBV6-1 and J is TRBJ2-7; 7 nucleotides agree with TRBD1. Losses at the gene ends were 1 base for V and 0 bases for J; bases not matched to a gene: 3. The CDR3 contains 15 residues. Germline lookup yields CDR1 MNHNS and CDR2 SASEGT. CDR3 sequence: CASSEEGTVSYEQYF. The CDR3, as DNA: TGTGCCAGCAGTGAAGAGGGGACAGTCTCCTACGAGCAGTACTTC.

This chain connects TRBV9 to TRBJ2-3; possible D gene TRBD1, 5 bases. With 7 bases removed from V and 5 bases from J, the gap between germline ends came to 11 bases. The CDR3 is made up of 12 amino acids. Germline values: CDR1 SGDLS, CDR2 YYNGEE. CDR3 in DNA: TGTGCCAGCGGTAGGGGTATAGATACGCAGTATTTT. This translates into CASGRGIDTQYF.

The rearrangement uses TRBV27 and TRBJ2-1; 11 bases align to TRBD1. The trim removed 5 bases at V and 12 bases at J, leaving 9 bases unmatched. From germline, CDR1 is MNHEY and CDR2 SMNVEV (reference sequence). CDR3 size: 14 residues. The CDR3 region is CASSAGTGGVGQFF. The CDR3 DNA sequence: TGTGCCAGCAGTGCCGGGACAGGGGGAGTTGGGCAGTTCTTC.

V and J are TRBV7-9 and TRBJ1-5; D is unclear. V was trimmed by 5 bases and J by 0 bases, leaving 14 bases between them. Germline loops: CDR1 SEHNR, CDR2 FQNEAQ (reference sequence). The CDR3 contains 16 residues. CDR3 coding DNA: TGTGCCAGCAGCGCCGTTGGAGTAAATAGCAATCAGCCCCAGCATTTT. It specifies CASSAVGVNSNQPQHF.

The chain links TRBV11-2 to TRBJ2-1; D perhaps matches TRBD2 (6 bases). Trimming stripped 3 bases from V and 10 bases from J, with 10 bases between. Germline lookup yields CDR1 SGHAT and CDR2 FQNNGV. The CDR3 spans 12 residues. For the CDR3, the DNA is TGTGCCAGCAGCTTTTGGGGAGGCGAGCAGTTCTTC. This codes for CASSFWGGEQFF.

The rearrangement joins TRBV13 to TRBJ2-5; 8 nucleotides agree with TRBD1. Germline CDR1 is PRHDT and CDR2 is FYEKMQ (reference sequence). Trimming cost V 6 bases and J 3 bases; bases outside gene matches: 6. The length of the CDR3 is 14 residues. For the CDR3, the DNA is TGTGCCAGCAGACCTACAGGGGGTGAAGAGACCCAGTACTTC. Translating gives CASRPTGGEETQYF. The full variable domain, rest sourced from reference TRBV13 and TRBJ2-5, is AAGVIQSPRHLIKEKRETATLKCYPIPRHDTVYWYQQGPGQDPQFLISFYEKMQSDKGSIPDRFSAQQFSDYHSELNMSSLELGDSALYFCASRPTGGEETQYFGPGTRLLVL.

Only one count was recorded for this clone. CDR3 nucleotide sequence: TGTGCCAGCAGCCAAGATAAAGAGACCCAGTACTTC. It is translated as CASSQDKETQYF. J is TRBJ2-5 and V is TRBV4-2; the D is unclear. Germline V lookup: CDR1 LGHNA, CDR2 YNFKEQ. Trimming stripped 0 bases from V and 3 bases from J, with 2 bases between. The CDR3 extends over 12 amino acids.

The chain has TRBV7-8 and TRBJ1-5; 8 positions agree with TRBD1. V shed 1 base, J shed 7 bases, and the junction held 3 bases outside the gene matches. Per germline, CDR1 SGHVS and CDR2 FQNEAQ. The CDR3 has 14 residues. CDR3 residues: CASSLGTGFQPQHF. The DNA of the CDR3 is TGTGCCAGCAGCTTAGGGACAGGGTTCCAGCCCCAGCATTTT.

Written as DNA, the CDR3 is TGTGCCAGCAGTGACTCAGGGGGCGCAGATACGCAGTATTTT. Translated: CASSDSGGADTQYF. The chain links TRBV6-4 to TRBJ2-3, with TRBD1 matching 7 bases. The V segment lost 0 bases and the J segment 4 bases; nucleotides outside the gene matches: 1. CDR3 length equals 14 residues. Germline CDR1 reads MRHNA; CDR2 reads SNTAGT.

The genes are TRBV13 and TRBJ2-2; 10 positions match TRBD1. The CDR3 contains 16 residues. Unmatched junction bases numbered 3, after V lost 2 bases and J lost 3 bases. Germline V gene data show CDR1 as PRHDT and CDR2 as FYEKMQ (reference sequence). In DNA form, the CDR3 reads TGTGCCAGCAGCTTAATAGGACAGGGGGACACCGGGGAGCTGTTTTTT. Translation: CASSLIGQGDTGELFF. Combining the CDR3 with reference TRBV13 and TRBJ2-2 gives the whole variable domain AAGVIQSPRHLIKEKRETATLKCYPIPRHDTVYWYQQGPGQDPQFLISFYEKMQSDKGSIPDRFSAQQFSDYHSELNMSSLELGDSALYFCASSLIGQGDTGELFFGEGSRLTVL.

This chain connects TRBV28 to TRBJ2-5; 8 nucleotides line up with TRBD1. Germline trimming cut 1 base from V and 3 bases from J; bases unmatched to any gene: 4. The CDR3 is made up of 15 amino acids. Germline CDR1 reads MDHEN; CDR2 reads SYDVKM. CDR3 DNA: TGTGCCAGCAGTTTATACCCGGACAGGGAAGAGACCCAGTACTTC. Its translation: CASSLYPDREETQYF.

The CDR3 coding sequence is TGTGCCAGCAGTTTATCAAGGGGGACCTACGAGCAGTACTTC. Protein product: CASSLSRGTYEQYF. J is TRBJ2-7 and V is TRBV27, with D tentatively TRBD1 (6 bases). V shed 0 bases and J shed 2 bases, with 8 bases lying between them. Germline assignment: CDR1 MNHEY and CDR2 SMNVEV (reference sequence). This CDR3 contains 14 residues.

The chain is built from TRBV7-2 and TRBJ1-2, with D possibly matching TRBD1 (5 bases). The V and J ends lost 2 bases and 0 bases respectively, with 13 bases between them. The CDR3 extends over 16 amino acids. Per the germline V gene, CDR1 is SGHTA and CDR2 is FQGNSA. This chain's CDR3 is CASSLFQTDPNYGYTF. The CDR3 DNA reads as TGTGCCAGCAGCTTATTCCAGACAGATCCTAACTATGGCTACACCTTC.

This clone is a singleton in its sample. CDR3 coding DNA: TGTGCCAGCAGCTTTTCGATGGCGGACGCGGGCTACAATGAGCAGTTCTTC. Its protein is CASSFSMADAGYNEQFF. The J gene is TRBJ2-1, the V gene TRBV11-2, with a tentative D call TRBD2 (5 bases). Trimming took 3 bases from V and 3 from J, leaving 18 bases between them. In germline, CDR1 is SGHAT, CDR2 FQNNGV. The CDR3 spans 17 residues.

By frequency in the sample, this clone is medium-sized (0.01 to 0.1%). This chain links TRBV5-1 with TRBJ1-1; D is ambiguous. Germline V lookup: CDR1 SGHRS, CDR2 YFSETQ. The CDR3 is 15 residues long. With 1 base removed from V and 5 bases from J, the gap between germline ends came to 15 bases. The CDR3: CASSLIFFVRTEAFF. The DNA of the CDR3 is TGCGCCAGCAGCTTGATCTTCTTCGTTCGGACTGAAGCTTTCTTT.

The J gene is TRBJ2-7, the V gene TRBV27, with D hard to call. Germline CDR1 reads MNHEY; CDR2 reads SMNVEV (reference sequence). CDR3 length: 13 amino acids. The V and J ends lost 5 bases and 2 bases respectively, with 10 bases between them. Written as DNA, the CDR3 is TGTGCCAGCAGTCTCGGTCTGGCCTACGAGCAGTACTTC. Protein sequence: CASSLGLAYEQYF.

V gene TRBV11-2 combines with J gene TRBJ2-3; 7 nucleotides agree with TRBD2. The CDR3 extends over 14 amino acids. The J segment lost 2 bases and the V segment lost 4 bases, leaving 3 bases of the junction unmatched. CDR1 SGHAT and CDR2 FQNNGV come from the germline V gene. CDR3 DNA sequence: TGTGCCAGCAGCTCCGGGACTACCACAGATACGCAGTATTTT. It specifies CASSSGTTTDTQYF.

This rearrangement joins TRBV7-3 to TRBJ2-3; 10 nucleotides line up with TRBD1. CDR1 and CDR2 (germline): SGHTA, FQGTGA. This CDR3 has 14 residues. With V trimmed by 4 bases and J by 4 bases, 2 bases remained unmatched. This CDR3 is CASSSGTGADTQYF. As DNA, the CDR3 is TGTGCCAGCAGCTCAGGGACAGGGGCAGATACGCAGTATTTT.

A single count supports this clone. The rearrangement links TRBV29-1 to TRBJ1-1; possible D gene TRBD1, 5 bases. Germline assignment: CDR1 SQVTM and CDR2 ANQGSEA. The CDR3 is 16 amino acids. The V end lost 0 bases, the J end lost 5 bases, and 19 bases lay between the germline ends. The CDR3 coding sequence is TGCAGCGTTGAAGATGAGGGCAGAGGGGCGGGAACTGAAGCTTTCTTT. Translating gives CSVEDEGRGAGTEAFF.

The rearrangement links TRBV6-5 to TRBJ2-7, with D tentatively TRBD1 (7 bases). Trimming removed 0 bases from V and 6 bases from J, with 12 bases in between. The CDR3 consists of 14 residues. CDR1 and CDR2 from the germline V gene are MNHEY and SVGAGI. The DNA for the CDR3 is TGTGCCAGCAGTTACTCGCAGGGGGGCTCCGAGCAGTACTTC. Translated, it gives CASSYSQGGSEQYF.

Written as DNA, the CDR3 is TGTGCCAGCAGCCCTTGGACTAGCAGAAACACCGGGGAGCTGTTTTTT. This gives the protein CASSPWTSRNTGELFF. The chain joins TRBV5-6 to TRBJ2-2; 8 bases are a match to TRBD2. The CDR3 is 16 amino acids. With V trimmed by 4 bases and J by 2 bases, 7 bases remained unmatched. Germline V lookup: CDR1 SGHDT, CDR2 YYEEEE.

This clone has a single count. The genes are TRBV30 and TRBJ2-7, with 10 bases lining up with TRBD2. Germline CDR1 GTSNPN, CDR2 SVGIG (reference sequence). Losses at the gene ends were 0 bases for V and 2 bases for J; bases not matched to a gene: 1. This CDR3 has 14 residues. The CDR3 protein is CAWSVSGGAYEQYF. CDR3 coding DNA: TGTGCCTGGAGTGTAAGCGGGGGGGCCTACGAGCAGTACTTC.

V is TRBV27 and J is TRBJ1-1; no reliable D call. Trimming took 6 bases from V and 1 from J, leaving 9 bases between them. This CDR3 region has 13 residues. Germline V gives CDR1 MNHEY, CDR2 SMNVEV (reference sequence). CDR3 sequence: CASSLGGNTEAFF. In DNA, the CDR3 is TGTGCCAGCAGCCTCGGTGGGAACACTGAAGCTTTCTTT.

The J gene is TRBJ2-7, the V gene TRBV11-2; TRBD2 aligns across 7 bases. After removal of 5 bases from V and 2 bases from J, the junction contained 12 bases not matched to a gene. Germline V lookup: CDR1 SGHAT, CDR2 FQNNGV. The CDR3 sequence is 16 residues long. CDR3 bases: TGTGCCAGCAGCCGCGATGAACTAGCGCGGACCTACGAGCAGTACTTC. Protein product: CASSRDELARTYEQYF.

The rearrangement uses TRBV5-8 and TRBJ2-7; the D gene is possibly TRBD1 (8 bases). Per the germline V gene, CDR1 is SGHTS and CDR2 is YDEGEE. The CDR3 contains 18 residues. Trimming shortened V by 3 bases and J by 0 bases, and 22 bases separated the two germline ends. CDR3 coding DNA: TGTGCCAGCAGCTCCCCGCGGGGGAGACAGGGGAGCTCCTACGAGCAGTACTTC. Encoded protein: CASSSPRGRQGSSYEQYF.